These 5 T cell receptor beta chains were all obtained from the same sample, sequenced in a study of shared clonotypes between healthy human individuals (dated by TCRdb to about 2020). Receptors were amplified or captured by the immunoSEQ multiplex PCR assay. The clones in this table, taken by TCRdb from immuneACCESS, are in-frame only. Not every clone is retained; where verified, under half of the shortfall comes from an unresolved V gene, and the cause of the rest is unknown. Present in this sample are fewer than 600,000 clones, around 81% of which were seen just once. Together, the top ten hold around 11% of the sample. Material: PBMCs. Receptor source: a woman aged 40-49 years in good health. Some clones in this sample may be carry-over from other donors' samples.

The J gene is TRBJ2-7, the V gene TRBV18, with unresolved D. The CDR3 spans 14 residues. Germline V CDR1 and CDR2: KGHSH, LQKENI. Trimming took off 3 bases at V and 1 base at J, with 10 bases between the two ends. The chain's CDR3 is CASSPMGISYEQYF. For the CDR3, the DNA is TGTGCCAGCTCACCTATGGGGATATCCTACGAGCAGTACTTC.

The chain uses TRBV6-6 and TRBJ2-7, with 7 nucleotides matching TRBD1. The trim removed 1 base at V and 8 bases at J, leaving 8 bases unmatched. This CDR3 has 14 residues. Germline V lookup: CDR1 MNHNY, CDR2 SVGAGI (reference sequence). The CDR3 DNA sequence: TGTGCCAGCAGTTACTATAAGACGGGACAGCAGCAGTACTTC. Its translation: CASSYYKTGQQQYF.

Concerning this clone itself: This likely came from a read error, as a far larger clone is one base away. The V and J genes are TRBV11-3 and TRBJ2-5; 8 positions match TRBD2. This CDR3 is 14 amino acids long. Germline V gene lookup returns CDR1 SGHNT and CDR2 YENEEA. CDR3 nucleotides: TGTGCCAGCAGCCCCACGGGGGGGCAAGAGACCCATTACTTC. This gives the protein CASSPTGGQETHYF.

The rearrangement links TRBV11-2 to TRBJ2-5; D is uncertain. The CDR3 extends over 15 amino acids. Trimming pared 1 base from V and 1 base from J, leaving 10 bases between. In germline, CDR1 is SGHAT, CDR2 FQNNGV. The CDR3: CASSLVRPPQETQYF. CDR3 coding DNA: TGTGCCAGCAGCTTAGTTAGGCCGCCCCAAGAGACCCAGTACTTC.

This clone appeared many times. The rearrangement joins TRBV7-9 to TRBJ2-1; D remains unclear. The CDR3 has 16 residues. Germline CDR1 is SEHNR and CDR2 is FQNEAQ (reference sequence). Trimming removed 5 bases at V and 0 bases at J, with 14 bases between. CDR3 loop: CASSPKSEGSYNEQFF. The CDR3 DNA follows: TGTGCCAGCAGCCCGAAAAGCGAAGGCTCCTACAATGAGCAGTTCTTC.